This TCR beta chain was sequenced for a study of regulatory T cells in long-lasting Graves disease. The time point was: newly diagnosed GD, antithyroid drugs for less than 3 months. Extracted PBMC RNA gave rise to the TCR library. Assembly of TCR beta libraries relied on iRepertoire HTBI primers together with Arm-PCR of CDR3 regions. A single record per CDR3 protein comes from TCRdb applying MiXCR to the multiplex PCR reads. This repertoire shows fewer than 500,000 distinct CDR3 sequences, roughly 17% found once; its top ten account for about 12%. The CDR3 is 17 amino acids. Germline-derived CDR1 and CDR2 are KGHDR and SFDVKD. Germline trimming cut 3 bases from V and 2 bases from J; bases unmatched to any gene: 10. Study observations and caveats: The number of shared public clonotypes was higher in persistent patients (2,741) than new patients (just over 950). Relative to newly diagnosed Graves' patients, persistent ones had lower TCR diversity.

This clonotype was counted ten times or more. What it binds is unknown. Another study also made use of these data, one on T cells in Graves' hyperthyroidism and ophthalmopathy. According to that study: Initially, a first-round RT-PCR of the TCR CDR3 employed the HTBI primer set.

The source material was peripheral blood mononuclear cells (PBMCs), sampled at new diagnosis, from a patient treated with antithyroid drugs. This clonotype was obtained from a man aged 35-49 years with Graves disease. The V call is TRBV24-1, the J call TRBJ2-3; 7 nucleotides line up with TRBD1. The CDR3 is CATSDPSTGMDTDTQYF. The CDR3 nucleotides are TGTGCCACCAGTGATCCTTCGACAGGGATGGACACAGATACGCAGTATTTT.